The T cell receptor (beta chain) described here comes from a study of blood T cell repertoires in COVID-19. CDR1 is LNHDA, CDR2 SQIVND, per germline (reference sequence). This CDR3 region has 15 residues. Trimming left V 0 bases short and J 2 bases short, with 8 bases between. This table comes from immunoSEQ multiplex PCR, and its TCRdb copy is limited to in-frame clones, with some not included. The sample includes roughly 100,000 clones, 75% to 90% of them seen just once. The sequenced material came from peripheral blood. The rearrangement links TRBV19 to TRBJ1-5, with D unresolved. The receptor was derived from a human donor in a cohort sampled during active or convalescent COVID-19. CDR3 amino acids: CASSIDSRRNQPQHF. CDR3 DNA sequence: TGTGCCAGTAGTATAGATTCCAGGCGCAATCAGCCCCAGCATTTT.